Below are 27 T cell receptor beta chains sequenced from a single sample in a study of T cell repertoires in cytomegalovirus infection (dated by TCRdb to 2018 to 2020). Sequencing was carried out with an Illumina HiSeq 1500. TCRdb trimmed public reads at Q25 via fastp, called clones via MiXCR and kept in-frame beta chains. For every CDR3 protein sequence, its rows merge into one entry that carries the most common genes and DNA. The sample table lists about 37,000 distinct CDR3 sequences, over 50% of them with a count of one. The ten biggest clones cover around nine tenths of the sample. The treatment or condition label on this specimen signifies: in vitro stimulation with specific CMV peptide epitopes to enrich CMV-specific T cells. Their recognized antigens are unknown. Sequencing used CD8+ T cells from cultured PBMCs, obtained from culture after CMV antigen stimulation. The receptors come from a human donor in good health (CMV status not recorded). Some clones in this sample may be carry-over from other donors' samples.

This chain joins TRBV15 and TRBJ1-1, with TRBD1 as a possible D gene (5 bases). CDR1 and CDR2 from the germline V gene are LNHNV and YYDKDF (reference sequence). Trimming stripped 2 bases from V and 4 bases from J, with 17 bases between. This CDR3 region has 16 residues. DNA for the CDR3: TGTGCCACCAGCAGATCGAGTGCGGGGGTAAGCACTGAAGCTTTCTTT. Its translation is CATSRSSAGVSTEAFF. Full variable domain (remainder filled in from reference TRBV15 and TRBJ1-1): DAMVIQNPRYQVTQFGKPVTLSCSQTLNHNVMYWYQQKSSQAPKLLFHYYDKDFNNEADTPDNFQSRRPNTSFCFLDIRSPGLGDTAMYLCATSRSSAGVSTEAFFGQGTRLTVV.

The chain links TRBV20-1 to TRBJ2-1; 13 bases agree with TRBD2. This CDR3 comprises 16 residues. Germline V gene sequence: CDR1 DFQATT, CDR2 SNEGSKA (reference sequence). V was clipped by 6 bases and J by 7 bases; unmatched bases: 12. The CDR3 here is CSAPERGLAGVNEQFF. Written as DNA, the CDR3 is TGCAGTGCCCCAGAGAGAGGACTAGCGGGAGTTAATGAGCAGTTCTTC.

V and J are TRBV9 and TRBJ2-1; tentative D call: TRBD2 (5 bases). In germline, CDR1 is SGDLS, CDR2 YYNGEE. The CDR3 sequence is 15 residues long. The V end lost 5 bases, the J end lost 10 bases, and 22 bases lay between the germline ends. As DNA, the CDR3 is TGTGCCAGCAGTGAATCCGGGATAGCAGCAAAAGAGCAGTTCTTC. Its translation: CASSESGIAAKEQFF.

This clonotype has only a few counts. CDR3 loop: CASSDETGGTTEAFF. CDR3 nucleotide sequence: TGTGCCAGCAGTGACGAGACAGGGGGCACGACTGAAGCTTTCTTT. The chain couples TRBV12-3 or TRBV12-4 to TRBJ1-1; the match to TRBD1 covers 10 bases. V was pared by 5 bases and J by 5 bases, with 8 bases of the junction left unmatched. The CDR3 consists of 15 residues.

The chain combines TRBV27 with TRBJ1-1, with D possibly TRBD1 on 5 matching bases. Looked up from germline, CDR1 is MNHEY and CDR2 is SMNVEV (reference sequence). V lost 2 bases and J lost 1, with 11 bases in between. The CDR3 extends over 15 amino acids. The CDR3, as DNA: TGTGCCAGCAGTTTAAAAGCAGGGAGGAACACTGAAGCTTTCTTT. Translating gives CASSLKAGRNTEAFF.

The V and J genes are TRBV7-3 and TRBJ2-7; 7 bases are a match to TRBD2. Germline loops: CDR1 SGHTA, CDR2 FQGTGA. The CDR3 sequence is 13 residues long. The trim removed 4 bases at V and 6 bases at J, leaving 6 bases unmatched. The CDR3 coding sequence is TGTGCCAGCAGCTGGACTAGTTCCGCCGAGCAGTACTTC. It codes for CASSWTSSAEQYF.

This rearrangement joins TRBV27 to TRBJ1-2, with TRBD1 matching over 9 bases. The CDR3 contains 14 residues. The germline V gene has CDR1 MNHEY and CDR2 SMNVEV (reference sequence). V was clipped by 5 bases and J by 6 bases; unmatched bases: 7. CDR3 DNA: TGTGCCAGCAGTGGTACAGGGGGCATTGATGGCTACACCTTC. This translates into CASSGTGGIDGYTF.

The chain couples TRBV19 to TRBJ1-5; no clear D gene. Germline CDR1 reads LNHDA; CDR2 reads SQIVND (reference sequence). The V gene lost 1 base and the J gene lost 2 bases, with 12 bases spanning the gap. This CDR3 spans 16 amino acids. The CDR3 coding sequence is TGTGCCAGTAGTATAGGGTCTTACGGGGGCAATCAGCCCCAGCATTTT. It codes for CASSIGSYGGNQPQHF.

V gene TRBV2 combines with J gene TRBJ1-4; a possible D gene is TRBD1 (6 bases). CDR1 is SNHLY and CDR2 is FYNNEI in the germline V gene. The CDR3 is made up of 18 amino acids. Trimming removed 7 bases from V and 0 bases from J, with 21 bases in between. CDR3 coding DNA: TGTGCCAGCACCCTGCGGGGACACGAGCCGACAACTAATGAAAAACTGTTTTTT. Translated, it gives CASTLRGHEPTTNEKLFF.

The CDR3 is CASSSGQGAWETQYF. The CDR3 coding sequence is TGCGCCAGCAGCTCAGGACAGGGGGCTTGGGAGACCCAGTACTTC. The chain links TRBV5-1 to TRBJ2-5, with TRBD1 matching 11 bases. The CDR3 length is 15 residues. Germline CDR1 is SGHRS and CDR2 is YFSETQ. The junction had 6 bases not matched to a gene; V was cut back by 3 bases and J by 5 bases.

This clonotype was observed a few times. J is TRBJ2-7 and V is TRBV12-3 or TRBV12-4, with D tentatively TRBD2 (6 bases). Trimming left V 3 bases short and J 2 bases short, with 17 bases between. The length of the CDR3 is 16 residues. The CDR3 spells CASSFAPAGLAYEQYF. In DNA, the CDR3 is TGTGCCAGCAGTTTTGCCCCAGCGGGTTTAGCCTACGAGCAGTACTTC.

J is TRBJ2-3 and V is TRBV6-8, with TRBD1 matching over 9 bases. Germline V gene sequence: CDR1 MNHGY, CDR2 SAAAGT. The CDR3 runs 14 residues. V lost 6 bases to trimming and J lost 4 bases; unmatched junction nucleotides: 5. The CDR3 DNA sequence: TGTGCCAGCAGACCGACAGGGGGATCAGATACGCAGTATTTT. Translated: CASRPTGGSDTQYF.

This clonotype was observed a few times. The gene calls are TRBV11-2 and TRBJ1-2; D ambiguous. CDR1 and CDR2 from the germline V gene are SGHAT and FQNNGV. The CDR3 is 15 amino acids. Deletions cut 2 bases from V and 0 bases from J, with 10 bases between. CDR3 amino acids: CASSLRLDPNYGYTF. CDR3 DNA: TGTGCCAGCAGCTTAAGACTGGACCCTAACTATGGCTACACCTTC.

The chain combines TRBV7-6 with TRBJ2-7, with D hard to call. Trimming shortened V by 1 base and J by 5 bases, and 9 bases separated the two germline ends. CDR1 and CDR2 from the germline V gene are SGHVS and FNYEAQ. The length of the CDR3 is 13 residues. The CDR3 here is CASSLDSVHEQYF. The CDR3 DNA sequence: TGTGCCAGCAGCTTAGATTCGGTACACGAGCAGTACTTC. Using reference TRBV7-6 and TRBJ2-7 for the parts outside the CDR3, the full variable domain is GAGVSQSPRYKVTKRGQDVALRCDPISGHVSLYWYRQALGQGPEFLTYFNYEAQQDKSGLPNDRFSAERPEGSISTLTIQRTEQRDSAMYRCASSLDSVHEQYFGPGTRLTVT.

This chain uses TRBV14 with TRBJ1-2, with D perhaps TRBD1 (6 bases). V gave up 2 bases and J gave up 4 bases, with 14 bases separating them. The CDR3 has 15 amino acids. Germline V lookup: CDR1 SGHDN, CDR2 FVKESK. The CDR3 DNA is TGTGCCAGCAGCCAAACCAGACAGGACTTCTATGGCTACACCTTC. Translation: CASSQTRQDFYGYTF.

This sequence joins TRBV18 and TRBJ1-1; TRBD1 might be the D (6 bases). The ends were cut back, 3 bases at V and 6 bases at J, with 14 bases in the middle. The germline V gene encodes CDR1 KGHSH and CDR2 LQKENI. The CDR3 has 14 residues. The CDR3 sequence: CASSPSEGGSEAFF. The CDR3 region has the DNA TGTGCCAGCTCACCGAGTGAGGGGGGATCTGAAGCTTTCTTT. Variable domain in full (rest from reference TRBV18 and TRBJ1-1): NAGVMQNPRHLVRRRGQEARLRCSPMKGHSHVYWYRQLPEEGLKFMVYLQKENIIDESGMPKERFSAEFPKEGPSILRIQQVVRGDSAAYFCASSPSEGGSEAFFGQGTRLTVV.

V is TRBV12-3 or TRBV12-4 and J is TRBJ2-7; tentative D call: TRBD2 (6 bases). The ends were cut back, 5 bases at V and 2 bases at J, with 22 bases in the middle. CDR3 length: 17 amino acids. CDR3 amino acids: CASSPSGRSFPPYEQYF. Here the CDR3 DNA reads TGTGCCAGCAGTCCCTCTGGGAGGTCGTTTCCTCCCTACGAGCAGTACTTC.

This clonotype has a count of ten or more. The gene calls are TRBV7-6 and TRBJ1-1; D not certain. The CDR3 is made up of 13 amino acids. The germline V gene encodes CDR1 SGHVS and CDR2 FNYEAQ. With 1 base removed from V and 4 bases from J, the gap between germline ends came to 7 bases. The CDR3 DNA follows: TGTGCCAGCAGCTTAGGGAAGGGCACTGAAGCTTTCTTT. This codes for CASSLGKGTEAFF.

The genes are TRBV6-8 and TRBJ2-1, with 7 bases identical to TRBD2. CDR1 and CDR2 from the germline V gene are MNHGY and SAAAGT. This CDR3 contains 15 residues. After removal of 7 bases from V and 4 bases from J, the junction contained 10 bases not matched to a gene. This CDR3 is CASTPAGLGYNEQFF. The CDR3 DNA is TGTGCCAGCACCCCAGCGGGATTAGGTTACAATGAGCAGTTCTTC.

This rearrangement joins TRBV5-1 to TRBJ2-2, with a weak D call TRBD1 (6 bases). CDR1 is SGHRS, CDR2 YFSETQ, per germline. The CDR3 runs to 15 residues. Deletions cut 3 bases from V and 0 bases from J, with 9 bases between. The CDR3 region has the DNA TGCGCCAGCAGCTGGACAGCCTCGAACACCGGGGAGCTGTTTTTT. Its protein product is CASSWTASNTGELFF.

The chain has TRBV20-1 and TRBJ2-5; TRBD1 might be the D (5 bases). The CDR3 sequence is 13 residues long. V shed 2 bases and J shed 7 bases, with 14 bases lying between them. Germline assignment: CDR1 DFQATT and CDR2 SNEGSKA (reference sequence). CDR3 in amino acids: CSARPGLTGTQYF. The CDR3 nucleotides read TGCAGTGCTAGACCAGGGCTAACGGGGACCCAGTACTTC.

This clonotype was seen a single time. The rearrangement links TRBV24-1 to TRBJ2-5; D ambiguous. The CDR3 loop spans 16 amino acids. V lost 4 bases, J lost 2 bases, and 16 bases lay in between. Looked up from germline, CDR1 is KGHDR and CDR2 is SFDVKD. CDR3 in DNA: TGTGCCACCAGTGACCTAGGCCGACACGAGCAAGAGACCCAGTACTTC. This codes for CATSDLGRHEQETQYF.

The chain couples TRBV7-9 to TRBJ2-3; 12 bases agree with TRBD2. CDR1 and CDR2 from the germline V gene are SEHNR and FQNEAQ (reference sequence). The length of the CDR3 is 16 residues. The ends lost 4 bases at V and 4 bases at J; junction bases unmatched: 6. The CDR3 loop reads CASSSSSGRAPDTQYF. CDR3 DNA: TGTGCCAGCAGCTCCTCTAGCGGGAGGGCCCCAGATACGCAGTATTTT.

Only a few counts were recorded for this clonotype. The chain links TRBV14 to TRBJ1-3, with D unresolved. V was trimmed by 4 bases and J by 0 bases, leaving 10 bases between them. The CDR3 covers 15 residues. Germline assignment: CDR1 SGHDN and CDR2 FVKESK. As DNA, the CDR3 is TGTGCCAGCAGCCCCACCGGTTTCTCTGGAAACACCATATATTTT. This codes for CASSPTGFSGNTIYF.

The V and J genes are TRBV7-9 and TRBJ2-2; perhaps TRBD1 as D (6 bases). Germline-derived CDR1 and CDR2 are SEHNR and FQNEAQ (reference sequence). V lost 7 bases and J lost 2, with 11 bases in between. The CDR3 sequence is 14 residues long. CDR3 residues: CASIKGGNTGELFF. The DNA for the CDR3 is TGTGCCAGCATCAAAGGGGGAAACACCGGGGAGCTGTTTTTT.

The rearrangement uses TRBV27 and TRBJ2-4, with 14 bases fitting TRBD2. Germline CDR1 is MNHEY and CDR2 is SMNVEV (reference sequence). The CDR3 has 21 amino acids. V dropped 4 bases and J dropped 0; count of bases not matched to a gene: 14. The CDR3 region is CASSSPPPGTSGRLAKNIQYF. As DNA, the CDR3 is TGTGCCAGCAGTTCCCCCCCCCCCGGGACTAGCGGGAGACTAGCCAAAAACATTCAGTACTTC.

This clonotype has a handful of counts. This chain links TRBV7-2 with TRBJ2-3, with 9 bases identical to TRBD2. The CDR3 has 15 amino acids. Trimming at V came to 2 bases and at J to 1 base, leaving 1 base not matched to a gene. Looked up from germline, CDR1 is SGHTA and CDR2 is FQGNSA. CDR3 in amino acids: CASSLKRGGTDTQYF. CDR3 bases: TGTGCCAGCAGCTTAAAGCGGGGGGGCACAGATACGCAGTATTTT. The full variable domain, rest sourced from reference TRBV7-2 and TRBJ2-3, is GAGVSQSPSNKVTEKGKDVELRCDPISGHTALYWYRQSLGQGLEFLIYFQGNSAPDKSGLPSDRFSAERTGGSVSTLTIQRTQQEDSAVYLCASSLKRGGTDTQYFGPGTRLTVL.